Shown below are 9 T cell receptor beta chains from a single sample sequenced in a study of control samples from healthy donors and cancer patients. Sequenced by immunoSEQ multiplex PCR; TCRdb stores in-frame clones only, minus some. The sample yields over 100,000 clones, more than 70% seen once. The sequencing input was blood. These receptors all come from a man aged 45-60 years in good health.

The V and J genes are TRBV27 and TRBJ2-7; 9 positions match TRBD1. This CDR3 comprises 13 residues. Trimming cost V 10 bases and J 6 bases; bases outside gene matches: 10. Germline CDR1 and CDR2: MNHEY and SMNVEV (reference sequence). The CDR3 sequence: CATQGQGSIEQYF. CDR3 nucleotide sequence: TGTGCCACCCAAGGACAGGGGTCGATCGAGCAGTACTTC.

The chain recombines TRBV6-5 with TRBJ2-5; D unclear. Germline assignment: CDR1 MNHEY and CDR2 SVGAGI. CDR3 length: 12 residues. Trimming cost V 9 bases and J 3 bases, with 11 bases left between them. The CDR3: CASSFTKETQYF. CDR3 coding DNA: TGTGCCAGTAGCTTTACCAAAGAGACCCAGTACTTC.

This clone was recorded only once. The chain links TRBV18 to TRBJ2-2; no reliable D call. The CDR3 sequence is 14 residues long. V gave up 0 bases and J gave up 7 bases, with 9 bases separating them. Germline lookup yields CDR1 KGHSH and CDR2 LQKENI. This chain's CDR3 is CASSPPAGSGELFF. CDR3 coding DNA: TGTGCCAGCTCACCACCCGCAGGCAGCGGGGAGCTGTTTTTT. Based on the CDR3 plus reference TRBV18 and TRBJ2-2, the full variable domain is NAGVMQNPRHLVRRRGQEARLRCSPMKGHSHVYWYRQLPEEGLKFMVYLQKENIIDESGMPKERFSAEFPKEGPSILRIQQVVRGDSAAYFCASSPPAGSGELFFGEGSRLTVL.

This rearrangement joins TRBV13 to TRBJ2-7, with D tentatively TRBD2 (5 bases). Per the germline V gene, CDR1 is PRHDT and CDR2 is FYEKMQ (reference sequence). CDR3 length: 15 amino acids. Trimming removed 0 bases at V and 0 bases at J, with 9 bases between. The CDR3, as DNA: TGTGCCAGCAGCTTAGGCCGAGGGCCCTCCTACGAGCAGTACTTC. It is translated as CASSLGRGPSYEQYF.

The chain joins TRBV5-4 to TRBJ1-1; D ambiguous. Trimming removed 0 bases from V and 7 bases from J, with 7 bases in between. The CDR3 is made up of 12 amino acids. Germline CDR1 is SGHNT and CDR2 is YYREEE (reference sequence). The CDR3 DNA reads as TGTGCCAGCAGCTTGGACAGAGTTGAAGCTTTCTTT. This codes for CASSLDRVEAFF. Full variable domain (rest looked up from reference TRBV5-4 and TRBJ1-1): ETGVTQSPTHLIKTRGQQVTLRCSSQSGHNTVSWYQQALGQGPQFIFQYYREEENGRGNFPPRFSGLQFPNYSSELNVNALELDDSALYLCASSLDRVEAFFGQGTRLTVV.

The chain carries TRBV28 and TRBJ2-7; D is possibly TRBD2 (5 bases). The CDR3 length is 14 residues. V lost 4 bases, J lost 2 bases, and 12 bases lay in between. Germline V gene sequence: CDR1 MDHEN, CDR2 SYDVKM. CDR3 residues: CASSSGLVAYEQYF. The CDR3 region has the DNA TGTGCCAGCAGTTCCGGACTCGTGGCCTACGAGCAGTACTTC.

This rearrangement joins TRBV20-1 to TRBJ1-5, with TRBD1 as a possible D gene (6 bases). The CDR3 spans 14 residues. The V end was cut by 3 bases, the J end by 7 bases, with 16 bases between. Per the germline V gene, CDR1 is DFQATT and CDR2 is SNEGSKA (reference sequence). CDR3 DNA sequence: TGCAGTGCTAGTACGGGGGCGAAGTCCCAGCCCCAGCATTTT. Translation gives CSASTGAKSQPQHF.

This clone was seen only a few times. The chain couples TRBV9 to TRBJ1-1, with D hard to call. The CDR3 consists of 14 residues. CDR1 SGDLS and CDR2 YYNGEE come from the germline V gene. The V end lost 0 bases, the J end lost 3 bases, and 9 bases lay between the germline ends. This CDR3 reads CASSVGFLDTEAFF. Written as DNA, the CDR3 is TGTGCCAGCAGCGTAGGCTTCTTGGACACTGAAGCTTTCTTT.

V is TRBV4-2 and J is TRBJ1-4; 8 bases align to TRBD1. Germline values: CDR1 LGHNA, CDR2 YNFKEQ. J gave up 7 bases and V 5 bases, and 9 bases lay outside the gene matches. This CDR3 has 15 residues. CDR3 nucleotide sequence: TGTGCCAGCAGCGACCGCACAGGGGGAAGTGAAAAACTGTTTTTT. Its protein product is CASSDRTGGSEKLFF.